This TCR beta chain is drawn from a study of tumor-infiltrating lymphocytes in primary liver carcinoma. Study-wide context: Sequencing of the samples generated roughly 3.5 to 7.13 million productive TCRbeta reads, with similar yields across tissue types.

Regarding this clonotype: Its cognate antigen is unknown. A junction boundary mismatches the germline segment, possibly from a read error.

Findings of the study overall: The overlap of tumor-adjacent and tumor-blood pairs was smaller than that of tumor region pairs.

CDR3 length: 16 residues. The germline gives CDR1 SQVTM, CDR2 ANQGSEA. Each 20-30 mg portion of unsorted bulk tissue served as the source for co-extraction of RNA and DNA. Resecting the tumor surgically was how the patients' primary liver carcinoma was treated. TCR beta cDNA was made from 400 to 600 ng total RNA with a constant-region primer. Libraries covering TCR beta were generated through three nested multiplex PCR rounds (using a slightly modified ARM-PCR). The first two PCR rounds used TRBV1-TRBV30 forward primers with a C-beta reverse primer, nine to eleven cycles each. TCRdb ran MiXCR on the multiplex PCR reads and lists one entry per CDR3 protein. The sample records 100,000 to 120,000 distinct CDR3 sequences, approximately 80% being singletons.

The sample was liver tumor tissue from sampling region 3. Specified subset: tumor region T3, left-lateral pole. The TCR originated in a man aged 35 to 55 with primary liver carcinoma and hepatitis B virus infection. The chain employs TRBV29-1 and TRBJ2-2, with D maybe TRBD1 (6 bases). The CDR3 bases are TGCAGCGTTGAAGGGTTGGACAGCCTGGGCACCAGGGAGCTGTTTTTT. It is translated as CSVEGLDSLGTRELFF.